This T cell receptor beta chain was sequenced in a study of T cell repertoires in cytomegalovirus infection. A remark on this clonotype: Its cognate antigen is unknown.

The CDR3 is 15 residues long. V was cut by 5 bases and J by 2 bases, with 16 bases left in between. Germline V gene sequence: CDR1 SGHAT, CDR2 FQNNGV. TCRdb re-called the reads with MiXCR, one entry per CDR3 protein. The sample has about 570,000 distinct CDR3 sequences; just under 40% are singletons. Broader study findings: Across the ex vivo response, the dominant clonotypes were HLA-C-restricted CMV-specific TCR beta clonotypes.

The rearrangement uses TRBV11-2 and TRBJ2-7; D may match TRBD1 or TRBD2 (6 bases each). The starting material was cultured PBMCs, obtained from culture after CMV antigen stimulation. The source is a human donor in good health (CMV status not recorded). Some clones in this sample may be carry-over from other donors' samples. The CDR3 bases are TGTGCCAGCAGCCCGCTGGCCGGGGGCGCCTACGAGCAGTACTTC. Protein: CASSPLAGGAYEQYF.